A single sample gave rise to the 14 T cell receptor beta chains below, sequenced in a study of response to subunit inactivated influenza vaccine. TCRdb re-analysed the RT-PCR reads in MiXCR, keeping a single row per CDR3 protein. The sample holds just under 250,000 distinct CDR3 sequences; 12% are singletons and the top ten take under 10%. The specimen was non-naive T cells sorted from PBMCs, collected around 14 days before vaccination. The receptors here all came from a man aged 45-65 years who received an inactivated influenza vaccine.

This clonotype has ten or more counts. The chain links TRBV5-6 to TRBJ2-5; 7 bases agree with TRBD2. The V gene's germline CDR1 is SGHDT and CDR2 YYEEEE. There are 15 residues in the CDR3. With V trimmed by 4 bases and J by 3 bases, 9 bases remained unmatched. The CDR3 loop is CASSPSPGGEETQYF. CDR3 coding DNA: TGTGCCAGCAGCCCATCCCCGGGGGGAGAAGAGACCCAGTACTTC.

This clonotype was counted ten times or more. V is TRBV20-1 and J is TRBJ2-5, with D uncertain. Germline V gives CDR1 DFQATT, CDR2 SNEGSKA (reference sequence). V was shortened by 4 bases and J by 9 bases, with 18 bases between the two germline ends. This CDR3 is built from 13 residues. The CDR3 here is CSAKSNPGVAQYF. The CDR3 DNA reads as TGCAGTGCTAAGTCTAACCCCGGTGTAGCCCAGTACTTC.

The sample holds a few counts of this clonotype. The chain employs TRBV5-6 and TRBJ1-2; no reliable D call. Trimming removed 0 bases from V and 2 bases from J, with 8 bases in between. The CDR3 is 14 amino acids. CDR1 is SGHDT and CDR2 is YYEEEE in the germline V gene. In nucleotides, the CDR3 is TGTGCCAGCAGCTTGGGAGTGAGAAACTATGGCTACACCTTC. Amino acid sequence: CASSLGVRNYGYTF.

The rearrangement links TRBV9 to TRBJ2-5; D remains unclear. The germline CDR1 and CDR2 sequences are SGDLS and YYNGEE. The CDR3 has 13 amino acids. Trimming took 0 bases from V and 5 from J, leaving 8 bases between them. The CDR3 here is CASSVDSRETQYF. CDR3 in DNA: TGTGCCAGCAGCGTAGACAGCAGGGAGACCCAGTACTTC.

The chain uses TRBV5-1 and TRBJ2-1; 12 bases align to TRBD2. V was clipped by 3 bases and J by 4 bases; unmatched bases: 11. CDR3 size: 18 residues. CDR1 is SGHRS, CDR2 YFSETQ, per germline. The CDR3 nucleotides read TGCGCCAGCAGCTCACTAGCGGGGGGTTCTATGAGATACAATGAGCAGTTCTTC. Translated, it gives CASSSLAGGSMRYNEQFF.

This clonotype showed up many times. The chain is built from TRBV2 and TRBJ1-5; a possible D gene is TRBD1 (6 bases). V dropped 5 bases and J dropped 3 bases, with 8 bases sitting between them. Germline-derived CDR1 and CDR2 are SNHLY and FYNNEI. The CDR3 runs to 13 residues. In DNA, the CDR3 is TGTGCCAGCAGTAACAGGGTCAATCAGCCCCAGCATTTT. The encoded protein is CASSNRVNQPQHF.

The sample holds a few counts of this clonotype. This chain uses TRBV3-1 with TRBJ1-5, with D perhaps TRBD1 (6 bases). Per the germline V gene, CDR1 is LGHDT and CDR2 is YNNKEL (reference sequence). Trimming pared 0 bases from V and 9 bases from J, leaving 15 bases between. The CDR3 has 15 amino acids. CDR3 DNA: TGTGCCAGCAGCCAAGATCTGACGGGGGCAGGGCCCCAGCATTTT. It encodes CASSQDLTGAGPQHF.

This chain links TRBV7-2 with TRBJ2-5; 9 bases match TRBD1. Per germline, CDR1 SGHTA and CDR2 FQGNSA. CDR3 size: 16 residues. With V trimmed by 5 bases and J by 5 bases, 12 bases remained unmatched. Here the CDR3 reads CASSEQYRGQRETQYF. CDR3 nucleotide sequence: TGTGCCAGCAGCGAGCAGTACAGGGGGCAACGGGAGACCCAGTACTTC.

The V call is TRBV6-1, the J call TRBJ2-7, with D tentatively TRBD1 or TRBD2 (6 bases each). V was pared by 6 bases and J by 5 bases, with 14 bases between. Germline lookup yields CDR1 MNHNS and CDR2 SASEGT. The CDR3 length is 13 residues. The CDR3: CASSLGGADEQYF. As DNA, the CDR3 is TGTGCCAGCAGCCTGGGGGGCGCGGACGAGCAGTACTTC.

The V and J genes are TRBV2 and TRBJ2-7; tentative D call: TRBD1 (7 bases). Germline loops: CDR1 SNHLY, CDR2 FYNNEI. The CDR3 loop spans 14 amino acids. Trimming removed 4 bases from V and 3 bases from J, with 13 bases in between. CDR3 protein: CASSVQGGFYEQYF. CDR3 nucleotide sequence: TGTGCCAGCAGTGTGCAGGGGGGATTCTACGAGCAGTACTTC.

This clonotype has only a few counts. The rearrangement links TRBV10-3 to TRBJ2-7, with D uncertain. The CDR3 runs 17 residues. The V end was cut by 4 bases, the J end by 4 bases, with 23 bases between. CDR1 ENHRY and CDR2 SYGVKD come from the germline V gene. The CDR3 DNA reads TGTGCCATCAGTGGTCGCCGGCCCAGTGAGTTTAAGTACGAGCAGTACTTC. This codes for CAISGRRPSEFKYEQYF.

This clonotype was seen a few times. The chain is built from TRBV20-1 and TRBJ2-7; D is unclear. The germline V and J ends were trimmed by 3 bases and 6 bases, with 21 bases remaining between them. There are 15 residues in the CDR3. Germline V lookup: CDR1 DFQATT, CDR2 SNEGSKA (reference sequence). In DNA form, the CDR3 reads TGCAGTGCTAGGACTCCGGGCCAATCCTCGGGCGAGCAGTACTTC. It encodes CSARTPGQSSGEQYF.

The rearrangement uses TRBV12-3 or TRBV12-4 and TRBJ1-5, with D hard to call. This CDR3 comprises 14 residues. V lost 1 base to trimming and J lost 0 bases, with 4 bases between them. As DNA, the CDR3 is TGTGCCAGCAGTTTAGGTCCTAGCAATCAGCCCCAGCATTTT. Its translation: CASSLGPSNQPQHF.

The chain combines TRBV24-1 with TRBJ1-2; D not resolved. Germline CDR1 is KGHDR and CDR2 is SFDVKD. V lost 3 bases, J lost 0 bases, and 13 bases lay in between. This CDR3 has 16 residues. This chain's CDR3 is CATSDPTAQANYGYTF. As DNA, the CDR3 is TGTGCCACCAGTGATCCGACGGCCCAAGCTAACTATGGCTACACCTTC.